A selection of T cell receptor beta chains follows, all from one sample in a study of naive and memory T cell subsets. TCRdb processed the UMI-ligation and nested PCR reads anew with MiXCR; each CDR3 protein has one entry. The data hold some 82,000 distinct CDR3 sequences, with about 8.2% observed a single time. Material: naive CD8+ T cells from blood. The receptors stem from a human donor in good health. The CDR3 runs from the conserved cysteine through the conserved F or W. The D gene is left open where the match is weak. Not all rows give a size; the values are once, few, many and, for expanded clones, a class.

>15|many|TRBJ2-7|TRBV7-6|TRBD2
CASSGGAGGTYEQYF
TGTGCCAGCAGCGGTGGGGCGGGAGGAACTTACGAGCAGTACTTC
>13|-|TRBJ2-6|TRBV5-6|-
CASKDSGANVLTF
TGTGCCAGCAAAGACTCTGGGGCCAACGTCCTGACTTTC
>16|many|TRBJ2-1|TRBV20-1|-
CSARGFRGSSYNEQFF
TGCAGTGCTAGGGGGTTTCGTGGGAGTTCCTACAATGAGCAGTTCTTC
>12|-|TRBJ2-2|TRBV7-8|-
CASSPLSGELFF
TGTGCCAGCAGCCCCTTATCCGGGGAGCTGTTTTTT
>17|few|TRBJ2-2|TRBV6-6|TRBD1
CASSYSRGPLDTGELFF
TGTGCCAGCAGTTACTCGAGGGGGCCGTTGGACACCGGGGAGCTGTTTTTT
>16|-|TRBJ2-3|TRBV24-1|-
CATSDFGEERFDTQYF
TGTGCCACCAGTGATTTTGGGGAAGAGCGGTTTGATACGCAGTATTTT
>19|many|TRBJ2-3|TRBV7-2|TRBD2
CASSSDYLAAPRGTDTQYF
TGTGCCAGCAGCTCCGATTACCTAGCGGCCCCCAGGGGCACAGATACGCAGTATTTT
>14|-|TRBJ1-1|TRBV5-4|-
CASSSGAGGPEAFF
TGTGCCAGCAGCTCCGGGGCCGGTGGGCCTGAAGCTTTCTTT
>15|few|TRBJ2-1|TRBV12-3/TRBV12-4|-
CASSLEAGYNDEQFF
TGTGCCAGCAGTTTAGAGGCGGGGTATAACGATGAGCAGTTCTTC
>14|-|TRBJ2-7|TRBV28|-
CASSWAGASYEQYF
TGTGCCAGCAGTTGGGCGGGGGCCAGCTACGAGCAGTACTTC
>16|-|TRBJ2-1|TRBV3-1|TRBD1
CASSQDRGNPYNEQFF
TGTGCCAGCAGCCAAGACAGGGGGAATCCTTACAATGAGCAGTTCTTC
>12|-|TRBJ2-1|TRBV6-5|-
CASRPPSGEQFF
TGTGCCAGCAGGCCCCCCTCGGGGGAGCAGTTCTTC
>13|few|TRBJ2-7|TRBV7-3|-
CASSQFGPDEQYF
TGTGCCAGCAGCCAGTTTGGACCCGACGAGCAGTACTTC
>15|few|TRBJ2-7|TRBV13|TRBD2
CASSPLGGGSDEQYF
TGTGCCAGCAGCCCCCTAGGTGGCGGGAGCGATGAGCAGTACTTC
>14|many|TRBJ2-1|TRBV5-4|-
CASSPSAEDNEQFF
TGTGCCAGCAGCCCCAGTGCGGAGGACAATGAGCAGTTCTTC
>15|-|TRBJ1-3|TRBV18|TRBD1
CASSPTGLAGNTIYF
TGTGCCAGCTCACCGACAGGGTTAGCTGGAAACACCATATATTTT
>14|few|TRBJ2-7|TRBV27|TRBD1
CASSPGTGDGEQYF
TGTGCCAGCAGTCCCGGGACAGGGGACGGCGAGCAGTACTTC
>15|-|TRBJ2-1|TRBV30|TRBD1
CAWSVLEDRYNEQFF
TGTGCCTGGAGTGTACTGGAGGACAGGTACAATGAGCAGTTCTTC
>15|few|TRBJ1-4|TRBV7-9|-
CASSGTGRSREKLFF
TGTGCCAGCAGCGGTACAGGGCGATCGAGGGAAAAACTGTTTTTT
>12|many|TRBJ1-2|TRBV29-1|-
CSVGGNYHGYTF
TGCAGCGTTGGGGGGAATTACCATGGCTACACCTTC
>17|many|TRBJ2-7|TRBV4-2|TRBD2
CASSQPRTSGRLDEQYF
TGTGCCAGCAGCCAACCTCGAACTAGCGGGAGGCTGGACGAGCAGTACTTC
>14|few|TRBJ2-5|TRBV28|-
CASSAGASYETQYF
TGTGCCAGCAGTGCTGGGGCTTCGTATGAGACCCAGTACTTC
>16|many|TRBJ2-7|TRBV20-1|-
CSARDPQTGISYEQYF
TGCAGTGCTAGAGATCCCCAAACAGGGATCTCCTACGAGCAGTACTTC
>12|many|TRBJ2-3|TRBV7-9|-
CASSQGGDTQYF
TGTGCCAGCAGCCAGGGCGGAGATACGCAGTATTTT
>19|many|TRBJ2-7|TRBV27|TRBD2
CASIGLVQLSGLAGYEQYF
TGTGCCAGCATCGGACTTGTACAACTCTCGGGACTAGCGGGCTACGAGCAGTACTTC
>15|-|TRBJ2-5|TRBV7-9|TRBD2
CASSSTSGSVQTQYF
TGTGCCAGCTCCTCAACTAGCGGGAGTGTACAGACCCAGTACTTC
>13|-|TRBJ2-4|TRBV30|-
CAWSEVGDGIQYF
TGTGCCTGGAGTGAAGTGGGAGACGGCATTCAGTACTTC
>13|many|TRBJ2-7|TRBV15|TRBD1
CATSSSTGGEQYF
TGTGCCACCAGCAGTTCCACAGGGGGCGAGCAGTACTTC
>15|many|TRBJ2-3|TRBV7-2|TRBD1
CASSPTGGRSDTQYF
TGTGCCAGCAGCCCCACAGGGGGGAGGTCAGATACGCAGTATTTT
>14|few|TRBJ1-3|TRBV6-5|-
CASSTDGAGNTIYF
TGTGCCAGCAGCACCGACGGAGCTGGAAACACCATATATTTT
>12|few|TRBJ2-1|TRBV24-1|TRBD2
CATSDWGLRQFF
TGTGCCACCAGTGATTGGGGACTACGGCAGTTCTTC
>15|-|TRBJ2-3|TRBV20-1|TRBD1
CSATPGQGYTDTQYF
TGCAGTGCTACCCCGGGACAGGGATACACAGATACGCAGTATTTT
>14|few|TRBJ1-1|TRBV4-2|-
CASSQDKMGDEAFF
TGTGCCAGCAGCCAAGATAAAATGGGGGATGAAGCTTTCTTT
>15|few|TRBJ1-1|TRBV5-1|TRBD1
CASSWTGAGSTEAFF
TGCGCCAGCAGCTGGACAGGGGCGGGATCCACTGAAGCTTTCTTT
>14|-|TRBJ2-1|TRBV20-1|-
CSARGSGSYNEQFF
TGCAGTGCTAGAGGTAGCGGCTCCTACAATGAGCAGTTCTTC
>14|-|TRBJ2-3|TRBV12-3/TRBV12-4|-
CASSLVPTTDTQYF
TGTGCCAGCAGTTTAGTTCCGACTACAGATACGCAGTATTTT
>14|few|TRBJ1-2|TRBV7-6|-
CASSQTPSNYGYTF
TGTGCCAGCAGTCAGACGCCGAGTAACTATGGCTACACCTTC
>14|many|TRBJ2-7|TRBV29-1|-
CSVQPLGSHDEQYF
TGCAGCGTTCAACCTTTAGGCAGTCACGACGAGCAGTACTTC
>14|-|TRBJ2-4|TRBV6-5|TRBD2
CASSYGLAGDIQYF
TGTGCCAGCAGTTACGGGCTAGCGGGGGACATTCAGTACTTC
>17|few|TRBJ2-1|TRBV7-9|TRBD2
CASSSPLAEGPYNEQFF
TGTGCCAGCAGCTCCCCCCTAGCGGAGGGGCCCTACAATGAGCAGTTCTTC
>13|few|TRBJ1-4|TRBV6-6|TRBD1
CASSYSWTGGMFF
TGTGCCAGCAGTTACTCCTGGACAGGTGGGATGTTTTTT
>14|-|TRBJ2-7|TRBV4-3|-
CASSQAASSYEQYF
TGCGCCAGCAGCCAGGCGGCCAGTTCCTACGAGCAGTACTTC
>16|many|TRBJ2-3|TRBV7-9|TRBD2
CASSDTSASAPDTQYF
TGTGCCAGCAGCGACACTAGCGCCTCCGCACCAGATACGCAGTATTTT
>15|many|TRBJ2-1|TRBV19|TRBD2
CASSPSGSSYNEQFF
TGTGCCAGTAGTCCTAGCGGGAGCTCCTACAATGAGCAGTTCTTC
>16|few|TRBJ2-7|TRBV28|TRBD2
CASSSLSGRPSYEQYF
TGTGCCAGCAGTTCCCTCAGCGGGAGACCTAGCTACGAGCAGTACTTC
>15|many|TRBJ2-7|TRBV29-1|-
CSVEDPTDLYGEQYF
TGCAGCGTTGAAGATCCGACTGATCTCTACGGAGAGCAGTACTTC
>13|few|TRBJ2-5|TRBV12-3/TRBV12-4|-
CASSLSFQETQYF
TGTGCCAGCAGTTTATCTTTCCAAGAGACCCAGTACTTC
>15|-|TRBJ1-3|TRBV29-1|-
CSVGGGGRSGNTIYF
TGCAGCGTGGGGGGCGGCGGAAGATCTGGAAACACCATATATTTT
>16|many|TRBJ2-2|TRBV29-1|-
CSVDSRERPNTGELFF
TGCAGCGTTGATAGCAGGGAGAGACCCAACACCGGGGAGCTGTTTTTT
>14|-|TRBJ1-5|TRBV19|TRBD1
CASMAGGGGQPQHF
TGTGCCAGTATGGCGGGAGGGGGCGGTCAGCCCCAGCATTTT
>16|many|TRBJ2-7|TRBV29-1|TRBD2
CSVVASRGRPTYEQYF
TGCAGCGTTGTTGCCTCTCGCGGGAGGCCTACCTACGAGCAGTACTTC
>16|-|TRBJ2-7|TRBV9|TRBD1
CASSPSPGTVGYEQYF
TGTGCCAGCAGCCCTTCTCCCGGGACAGTGGGCTACGAGCAGTACTTC
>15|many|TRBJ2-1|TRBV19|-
CASSPRLDFYNEQFF
TGTGCCAGTAGCCCCAGATTGGATTTCTACAATGAGCAGTTCTTC
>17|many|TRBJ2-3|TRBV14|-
CASSQDNDLRSTDTQYF
TGTGCCAGCAGCCAAGATAACGATTTGCGGAGCACAGATACGCAGTATTTT
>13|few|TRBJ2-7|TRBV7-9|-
CASRDSGSYEQYF
TGTGCCAGCAGGGACAGTGGTTCCTACGAGCAGTACTTC
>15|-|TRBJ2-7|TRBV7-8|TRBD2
CASSHRLAGVAEQYF
TGTGCCAGCAGCCATAGACTAGCGGGAGTTGCTGAGCAGTACTTC
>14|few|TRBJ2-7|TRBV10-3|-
CAISVAGTSYEQYF
TGTGCCATCAGTGTCGCGGGGACCAGCTACGAGCAGTACTTC